A single sample is the source of the 32 T cell receptor beta chains below, sequenced in a study of blood T cell repertoires in COVID-19. Profiling relied on immunoSEQ multiplex PCR, and the TCRdb table lists in-frame clones only, not all of them. The repertoire consists of around 170,000 clones, with about 88% occurring once and the leading ten covering more than 8.5%. Sequencing input: PBMCs or T cells enriched from blood (not recorded which). These receptors came from a young woman who had recovered from COVID-19.

The gene calls are TRBV2 and TRBJ2-1; D may be TRBD1 (6 bases). The CDR3 spans 15 residues. V was shortened by 4 bases and J by 2 bases, with 12 bases between the two germline ends. Germline assignment: CDR1 SNHLY and CDR2 FYNNEI. CDR3 coding DNA: TGTGCCAGCAGTGCGTCTGGGGGCCCCTACAATGAGCAGTTCTTC. Translation gives CASSASGGPYNEQFF. Full variable domain (missing parts from reference TRBV2 and TRBJ2-1): EPEVTQTPSHQVTQMGQEVILRCVPISNHLYFYWYRQILGQKVEFLVSFYNNEISEKSEIFDDQFSVERPDGSNFTLKIRSTKLEDSAMYFCASSASGGPYNEQFFGPGTRLTVL.

This chain joins TRBV5-5 and TRBJ1-3; 7 positions agree with TRBD1. The CDR3 loop spans 17 amino acids. CDR1 is SGHKS, CDR2 YYEKEE, per germline (reference sequence). V lost 1 base and J lost 0; bases outside the gene matches: 7. The CDR3 DNA sequence: TGTGCCAGCAGCTTGTTGGGACAGCAATCCTCTGGAAACACCATATATTTT. Translated: CASSLLGQQSSGNTIYF. Full variable domain (rest looked up from reference TRBV5-5 and TRBJ1-3): DAGVTQSPTHLIKTRGQQVTLRCSPISGHKSVSWYQQVLGQGPQFIFQYYEKEERGRGNFPDRFSARQFPNYSSELNVNALLLGDSALYLCASSLLGQQSSGNTIYFGEGSWLTVV.

This sequence joins TRBV3-1 (or the pseudogene TRBV3-2) and TRBJ1-5; 7 bases fit TRBD1. Germline values: CDR1 LGHDT, CDR2 YNNKEL (reference sequence). The ends lost 3 bases at V and 6 bases at J; junction bases unmatched: 11. CDR3 size: 16 residues. The CDR3 nucleotides read TGTGCCAGCAGCCAGTTGACAGGGACAATCGCTCAGCCCCAGCATTTT. Encoded protein: CASSQLTGTIAQPQHF.

This chain links TRBV2 with TRBJ1-4, with unresolved D. This CDR3 has 14 amino acids. Germline CDR1 reads SNHLY; CDR2 reads FYNNEI. V was clipped by 8 bases and J by 0 bases, with 10 bases between them. As DNA, the CDR3 is TGTGCCAGCTTTGAGGATGCAACTAATGAAAAACTGTTTTTT. Residues: CASFEDATNEKLFF.

V gene TRBV27 combines with J gene TRBJ2-7; perhaps TRBD2 as D (6 bases). Germline V gene lookup returns CDR1 MNHEY and CDR2 SMNVEV (reference sequence). CDR3 length: 14 amino acids. Trimming left V 0 bases short and J 6 bases short, with 12 bases between. The CDR3 here is CASSLSPTSSEQYF. The CDR3 bases are TGTGCCAGCAGTTTATCCCCAACTAGCTCCGAGCAGTACTTC.

The chain uses TRBV18 and TRBJ1-1, with D hard to call. Looked up from germline, CDR1 is KGHSH and CDR2 is LQKENI. With 2 bases removed from V and 4 bases from J, the gap between germline ends came to 11 bases. The CDR3 extends over 14 amino acids. For the CDR3, the DNA is TGTGCCAGCTCACCAAACAGCGGAGTCACTGAAGCTTTCTTT. Amino acid sequence: CASSPNSGVTEAFF.

The chain carries TRBV9 and TRBJ2-2, with 8 bases identical to TRBD2. The J segment lost 10 bases and the V segment lost 3 bases, leaving 20 bases of the junction unmatched. Per germline, CDR1 SGDLS and CDR2 YYNGEE. CDR3 length: 18 amino acids. Written as DNA, the CDR3 is TGTGCCAGCAGCGCCGAACCCGGGACTAGGTTTGCGTATTCGGAGCTGTTTTTT. As protein: CASSAEPGTRFAYSELFF.

This clone has just one count. This sequence joins TRBV28 and TRBJ1-1; D remains ambiguous. Trimming removed 8 bases at V and 1 base at J, with 8 bases between. The CDR3 runs 12 residues. Germline CDR1 and CDR2: MDHEN and SYDVKM. This CDR3 is CASHTRNTEAFF. The CDR3, as DNA: TGTGCCAGCCATACACGGAACACTGAAGCTTTCTTT.

This clone was seen once. J is TRBJ1-1 and V is TRBV7-3; 8 bases agree with TRBD1. J lost 4 bases, V lost 6 bases, and 7 bases had no gene match. Germline CDR1 is SGHTA and CDR2 is FQGTGA. The CDR3 length is 14 residues. The CDR3: CASRAKTGGTEAFF. CDR3 nucleotides: TGTGCCAGCAGAGCTAAAACAGGGGGCACTGAAGCTTTCTTT.

This rearrangement joins TRBV27 to TRBJ2-7; TRBD1 aligns across 8 bases. This CDR3 is built from 15 residues. In germline, CDR1 is MNHEY, CDR2 SMNVEV (reference sequence). V shed 5 bases, J shed 2 bases, and the junction held 8 bases outside the gene matches. The CDR3 reads CASSPQGAYTYEQYF. CDR3 nucleotides: TGTGCCAGCAGTCCTCAGGGGGCTTACACCTACGAGCAGTACTTC.

CDR3 in DNA: TGCGCCAGCAGCGTGCGGATAGGAAGCTATGGCTACACCTTC. This codes for CASSVRIGSYGYTF. The chain employs TRBV5-1 and TRBJ1-2; no clear D. Germline V lookup: CDR1 SGHRS, CDR2 YFSETQ. Trimming took off 4 bases at V and 4 bases at J, with 14 bases between the two ends. There are 14 residues in the CDR3.

The rearrangement uses TRBV6-5 and TRBJ1-6; D gene unclear. V was pared by 2 bases and J by 7 bases, with 9 bases between. Germline CDR1 and CDR2: MNHEY and SVGAGI. The length of the CDR3 is 14 residues. CDR3 sequence reads: CASSYGSSNSPLHF. For the CDR3, the DNA is TGTGCCAGCAGTTACGGCAGTTCCAATTCACCCCTCCACTTT.

The chain links TRBV27 to TRBJ1-4; 10 nucleotides match TRBD1. The CDR3 extends over 14 amino acids. CDR1 is MNHEY and CDR2 is SMNVEV in the germline V gene (reference sequence). The junction had 6 bases not matched to a gene; V was cut back by 6 bases and J by 8 bases. The CDR3 DNA follows: TGTGCCAGCAGATCCGGGACAGGGGAAGAAAAACTGTTTTTT. It specifies CASRSGTGEEKLFF.

The chain uses TRBV6-2 or TRBV6-3 and TRBJ1-2, with D perhaps matching TRBD1 (6 bases). The germline V gene encodes CDR1 MNHEY and CDR2 SVGEGT. CDR3 length: 15 residues. The V and J ends lost 0 bases and 2 bases respectively, with 10 bases between them. Written as DNA, the CDR3 is TGTGCCAGCAGTTACTCGTCAACAGGGAACTATGGCTACACCTTC. Protein sequence: CASSYSSTGNYGYTF.

The rearrangement joins TRBV5-1 to TRBJ2-3, with a tentative D call TRBD2 (6 bases). CDR1 SGHRS and CDR2 YFSETQ come from the germline V gene. The CDR3 covers 15 residues. Trimming removed 0 bases from V and 0 bases from J, with 8 bases in between. The DNA for the CDR3 is TGCGCCAGCAGCTTGGACGGGACTAGCACAGATACGCAGTATTTT. Translation gives CASSLDGTSTDTQYF.

V and J are TRBV6-6 and TRBJ2-1; TRBD2 matches at 10 bases. CDR3 length equals 20 residues. CDR1 and CDR2 (germline): MNHNY, SVGAGI (reference sequence). Trimming at V came to 6 bases and at J to 8 bases, leaving 25 bases not matched to a gene. The CDR3 here is CASSPLKGLATVGLVHEQFF. The CDR3 coding sequence is TGTGCCAGCAGCCCGCTTAAGGGACTAGCGACGGTTGGTTTAGTCCATGAGCAGTTCTTC.

The DNA of the CDR3 is TGCGCCAGCAGCCAAGATACCCGGACAGACCTGAACTATGGCTACACCTTC. Protein product: CASSQDTRTDLNYGYTF. The rearrangement links TRBV4-3 to TRBJ1-2; D may be TRBD1 (6 bases). Trimming cost V 0 bases and J 2 bases, with 16 bases left between them. The CDR3 has 17 amino acids. From germline, CDR1 is LGHNA and CDR2 YSLEER.

J is TRBJ2-7 and V is TRBV18, with 9 bases matching TRBD1. With 4 bases clipped from V and 0 bases from J, the junction kept 13 bases outside the gene matches. CDR3 length: 18 residues. In germline, CDR1 is KGHSH, CDR2 LQKENI. Written as DNA, the CDR3 is TGTGCCAGCTCACGGACTCTTCCGACAGGGGGTAGCTCCTACGAGCAGTACTTC. Its protein product is CASSRTLPTGGSSYEQYF.

This clone was counted only a few times. This chain uses TRBV4-2 with TRBJ2-1; no firm D call. Germline V CDR1 and CDR2: LGHNA, YNFKEQ. V was trimmed by 4 bases and J by 2 bases, leaving 15 bases between them. The CDR3 covers 16 residues. CDR3 in DNA: TGTGCCAGCAGCCCGACCTTAGACTCGACCTACAATGAGCAGTTCTTC. Translation: CASSPTLDSTYNEQFF.

The V call is TRBV18, the J call TRBJ1-1; 7 bases are a match to TRBD1. Looked up from germline, CDR1 is KGHSH and CDR2 is LQKENI. V trimming: 5 bases; J trimming: 1 base; junction bases outside the gene matches: 7. The CDR3 spans 15 residues. CDR3: CASSVTGVGNTEAFF. CDR3 sequence (DNA): TGTGCCAGCTCAGTCACAGGGGTAGGGAACACTGAAGCTTTCTTT.

This clone was counted between two and nine times. CDR3 in amino acids: CASTTRGLNTEAFF. As DNA, the CDR3 is TGTGCCAGTACCACCAGGGGGTTGAACACTGAAGCTTTCTTT. The chain combines TRBV19 with TRBJ1-1, with 7 positions matching TRBD1. The CDR3 covers 14 residues. Germline V gives CDR1 LNHDA, CDR2 SQIVND (reference sequence). J was trimmed by 0 bases and V by 7 bases; bases with no gene match: 5.

Worth noting for this clone: Other DNA sequences in this sample translate to the same CDR3. This chain uses TRBV18 with TRBJ1-2, with 7 bases lining up with TRBD1. Germline CDR1 and CDR2: KGHSH and LQKENI. Unmatched junction bases numbered 3, after V lost 3 bases and J lost 5 bases. This CDR3 comprises 13 residues. CDR3 sequence reads: CASSPDRVYGYTF. CDR3 nucleotide sequence: TGTGCCAGCTCACCCGACAGGGTTTATGGCTACACCTTC.

The chain is built from TRBV6-1 and TRBJ2-3, with 7 nucleotides matching TRBD2. The CDR3 has 16 residues. Looked up from germline, CDR1 is MNHNS and CDR2 is SASEGT. V lost 2 bases and J lost 4; bases outside the gene matches: 9. The CDR3 DNA follows: TGTGCCAGCAGTGAATCAGGCGGGGGAGGGGCAGATACGCAGTATTTT. It yields the protein CASSESGGGGADTQYF.

J is TRBJ1-5 and V is TRBV3-1 (or the pseudogene TRBV3-2), with D perhaps matching TRBD1 (5 bases). The V gene's germline CDR1 is LGHDT and CDR2 YNNKEL (reference sequence). V lost 0 bases, J lost 6 bases, and 15 bases lay in between. This CDR3 has 16 amino acids. The CDR3 DNA follows: TGTGCCAGCAGCCAAGAAGCAGGGAAAGGTCGTCAGCCCCAGCATTTT. It encodes CASSQEAGKGRQPQHF.

This chain connects TRBV28 to TRBJ1-3, with 7 bases identical to TRBD1. Unmatched junction bases numbered 1, after V lost 6 bases and J lost 2 bases. The CDR3 loop spans 13 amino acids. Germline values: CDR1 MDHEN, CDR2 SYDVKM. In DNA, the CDR3 is TGTGCCAGCAGGACAGGGACTGGAAACACCATATATTTT. This gives the protein CASRTGTGNTIYF.

The chain joins TRBV7-9 to TRBJ1-3; tentatively, D is TRBD1 (5 bases). The CDR3 has 15 amino acids. Germline-derived CDR1 and CDR2 are SEHNR and FQNEAQ (reference sequence). V gave up 2 bases and J gave up 0 bases, with 8 bases separating them. The CDR3 loop is CASSLSGDSGNTIYF. CDR3 nucleotides: TGTGCCAGCAGCTTATCGGGGGACTCTGGAAACACCATATATTTT.

This clone turned up a few times. The J gene is TRBJ1-5, the V gene TRBV29-1; no firm D call. Germline-derived CDR1 and CDR2 are SQVTM and ANQGSEA. The CDR3 contains 13 residues. Between the trimmed V and J ends, which lost 1 base and 8 bases, there was a span of 12 bases. Written as DNA, the CDR3 is TGCAGCGTTGAAGCCTCAACCGGGGAGCCCCAGCATTTT. Its protein product is CSVEASTGEPQHF. The full variable domain, with the rest looked up from reference TRBV29-1 and TRBJ1-5, is SAVISQKPSRDICQRGTSLTIQCQVDSQVTMMFWYRQQPGQSLTLIATANQGSEATYESGFVIDKFPISRPNLTFSTLTVSNMSPEDSSIYLCSVEASTGEPQHFGDGTRLSIL.

The genes are TRBV24-1 and TRBJ2-3; 9 positions agree with TRBD2. The germline gives CDR1 KGHDR, CDR2 SFDVKD. V lost 4 bases, J lost 5 bases, and 15 bases stayed unmatched. This CDR3 spans 18 amino acids. In DNA, the CDR3 is TGTGCCACCAGTGACCCTCCAGGGATAGCGGGGGCAAAAGATACGCAGTATTTT. Residues: CATSDPPGIAGAKDTQYF.

The chain joins TRBV24-1 to TRBJ2-3; maybe TRBD1 (6 bases). The germline gives CDR1 KGHDR, CDR2 SFDVKD. V was trimmed by 9 bases and J by 4 bases, leaving 13 bases between them. The CDR3 spans 13 residues. CDR3: CATRDTGADTQYF. CDR3 DNA: TGTGCCACCCGGGACACCGGTGCAGATACGCAGTATTTT.

The J gene is TRBJ2-7, the V gene TRBV10-1; no clear D gene. CDR3 length equals 12 residues. Looked up from germline, CDR1 is WNHNN and CDR2 is SYGVQD (reference sequence). V was shortened by 2 bases and J by 2 bases, with 4 bases between the two germline ends. CDR3 bases: TGCGCCAGCAGTGAGACTGCCTACGAGCAGTACTTC. It codes for CASSETAYEQYF.

This chain connects TRBV9 to TRBJ2-2; D ambiguous. The CDR3 is 12 amino acids. Germline values: CDR1 SGDLS, CDR2 YYNGEE. V lost 5 bases to trimming and J lost 4 bases, with 6 bases between them. DNA of the CDR3: TGTGCCAGCAGACACACCACCGGGGAGCTGTTTTTT. Protein product: CASRHTTGELFF.

This rearrangement joins TRBV28 to TRBJ1-1; D might be TRBD1 (5 bases). This CDR3 is built from 16 residues. Per germline, CDR1 MDHEN and CDR2 SYDVKM. Trimming pared 4 bases from V and 6 bases from J, leaving 21 bases between. CDR3 sequence (DNA): TGTGCCAGCAGTTATGTAACGAAGGGGTACGTCGCTGAAGCTTTCTTT. This sequence encodes CASSYVTKGYVAEAFF.